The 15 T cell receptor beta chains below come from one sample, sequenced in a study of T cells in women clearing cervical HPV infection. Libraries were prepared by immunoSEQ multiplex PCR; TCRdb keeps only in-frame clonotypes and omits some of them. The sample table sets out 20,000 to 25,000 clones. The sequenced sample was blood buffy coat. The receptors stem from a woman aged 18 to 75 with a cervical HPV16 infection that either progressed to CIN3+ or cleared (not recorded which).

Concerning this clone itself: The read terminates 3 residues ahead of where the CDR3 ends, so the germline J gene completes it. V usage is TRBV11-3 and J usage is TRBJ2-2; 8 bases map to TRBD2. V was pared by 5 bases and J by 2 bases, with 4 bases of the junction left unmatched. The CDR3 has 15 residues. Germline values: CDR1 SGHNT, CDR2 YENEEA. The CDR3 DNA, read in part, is TGTGCCAGCAGCATAGCGGGGACAAACACCGGGGAG. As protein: CASSIAGTNTGE. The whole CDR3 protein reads CASSIAGTNTGELFF.

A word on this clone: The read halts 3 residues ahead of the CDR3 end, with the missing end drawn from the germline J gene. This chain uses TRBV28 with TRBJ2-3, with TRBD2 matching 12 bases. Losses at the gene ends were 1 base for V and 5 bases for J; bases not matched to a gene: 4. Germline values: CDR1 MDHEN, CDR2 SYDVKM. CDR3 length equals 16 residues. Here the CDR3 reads CASSLFTSGGLDTQYF. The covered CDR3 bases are TGTGCCAGCAGTTTATTTACTAGCGGGGGGTTAGATACG.

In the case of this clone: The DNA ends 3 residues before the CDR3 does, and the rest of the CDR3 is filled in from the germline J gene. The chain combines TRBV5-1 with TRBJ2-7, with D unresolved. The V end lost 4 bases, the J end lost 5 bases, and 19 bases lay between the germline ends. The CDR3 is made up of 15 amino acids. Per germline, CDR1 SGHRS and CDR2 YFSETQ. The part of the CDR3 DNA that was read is TGCGCCAGCAGCCCGTCCGTCTCCCAAGCGAACGAG. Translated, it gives CASSPSVSQANE. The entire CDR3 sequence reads CASSPSVSQANEQYF.

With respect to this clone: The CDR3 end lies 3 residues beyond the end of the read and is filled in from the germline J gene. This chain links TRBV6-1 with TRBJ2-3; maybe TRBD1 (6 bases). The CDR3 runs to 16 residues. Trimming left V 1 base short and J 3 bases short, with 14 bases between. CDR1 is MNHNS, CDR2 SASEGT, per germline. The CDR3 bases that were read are TGTGCCAGCAGTGAAGGAATCGACAGGCTAACAGATACG. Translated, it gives CASSEGIDRLTDT. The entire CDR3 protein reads CASSEGIDRLTDTQYF.

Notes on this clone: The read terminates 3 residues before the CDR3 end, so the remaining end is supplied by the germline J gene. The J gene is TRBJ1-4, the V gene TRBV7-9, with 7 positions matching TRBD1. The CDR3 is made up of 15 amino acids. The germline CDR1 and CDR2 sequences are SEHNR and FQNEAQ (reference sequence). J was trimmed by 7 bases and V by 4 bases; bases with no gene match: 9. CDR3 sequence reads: CASSSTGTAPEKLFF. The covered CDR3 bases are TGTGCCAGCAGCTCTACCGGGACAGCGCCTGAAAAA. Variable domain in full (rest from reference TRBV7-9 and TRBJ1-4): DTGVSQNPRHKITKRGQNVTFRCDPISEHNRLYWYRQTLGQGPEFLTYFQNEAQLEKSRLLSDRFSAERPKGSFSTLEIQRTEQGDSAMYLCASSSTGTAPEKLFFGSGTQLSVL.

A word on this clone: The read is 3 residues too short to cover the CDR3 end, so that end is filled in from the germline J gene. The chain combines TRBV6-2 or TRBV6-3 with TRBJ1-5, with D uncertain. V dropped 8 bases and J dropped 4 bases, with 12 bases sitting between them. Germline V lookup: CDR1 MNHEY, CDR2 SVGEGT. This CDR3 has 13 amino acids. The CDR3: CASGMLLNQPQHF. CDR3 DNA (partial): TGTGCCAGCGGCATGTTACTAAATCAGCCC.

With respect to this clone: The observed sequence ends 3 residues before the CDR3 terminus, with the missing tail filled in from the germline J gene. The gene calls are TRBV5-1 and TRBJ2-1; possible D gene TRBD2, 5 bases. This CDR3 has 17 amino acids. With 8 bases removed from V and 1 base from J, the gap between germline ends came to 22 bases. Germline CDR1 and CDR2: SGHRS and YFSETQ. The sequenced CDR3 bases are TGCGCCAGGGTCAACGGGGTAGTCTCGGAATCCTACAATGAG. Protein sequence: CARVNGVVSESYNE. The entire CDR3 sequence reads CARVNGVVSESYNEQFF.

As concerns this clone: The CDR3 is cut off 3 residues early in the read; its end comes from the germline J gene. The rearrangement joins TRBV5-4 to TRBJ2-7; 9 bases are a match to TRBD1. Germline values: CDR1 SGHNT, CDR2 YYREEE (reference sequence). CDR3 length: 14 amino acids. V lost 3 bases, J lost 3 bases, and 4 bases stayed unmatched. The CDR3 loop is CASSSGQGGYEQYF. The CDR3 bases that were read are TGTGCCAGCAGCTCGGGACAGGGAGGCTACGAG.

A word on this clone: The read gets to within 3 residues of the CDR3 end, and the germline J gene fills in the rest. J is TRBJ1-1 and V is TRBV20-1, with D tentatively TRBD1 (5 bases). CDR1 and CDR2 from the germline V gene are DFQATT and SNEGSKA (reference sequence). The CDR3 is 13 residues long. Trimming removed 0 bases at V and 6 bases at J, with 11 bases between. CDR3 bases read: TGCAGTGCTAGAGAGGAGGGGATGGCTGAA. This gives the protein CSAREEGMAE. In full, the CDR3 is CSAREEGMAEAFF.

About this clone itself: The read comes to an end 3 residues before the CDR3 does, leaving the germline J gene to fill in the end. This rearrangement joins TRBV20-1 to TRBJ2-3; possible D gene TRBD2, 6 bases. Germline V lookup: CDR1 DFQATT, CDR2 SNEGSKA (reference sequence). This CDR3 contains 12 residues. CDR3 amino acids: CSARTAGLSQYF. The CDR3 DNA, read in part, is TGCAGTGCTAGAACGGCGGGACTCTCG.

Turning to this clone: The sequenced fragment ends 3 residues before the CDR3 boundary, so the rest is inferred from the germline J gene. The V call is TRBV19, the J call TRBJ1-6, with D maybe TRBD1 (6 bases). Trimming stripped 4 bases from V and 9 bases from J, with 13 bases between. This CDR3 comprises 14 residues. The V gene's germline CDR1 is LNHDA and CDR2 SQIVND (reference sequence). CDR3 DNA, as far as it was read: TGTGCCAGTAGTAGCGACAGGCTTGGTTCACCC. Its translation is CASSSDRLGSP. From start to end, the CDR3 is CASSSDRLGSPLHF.

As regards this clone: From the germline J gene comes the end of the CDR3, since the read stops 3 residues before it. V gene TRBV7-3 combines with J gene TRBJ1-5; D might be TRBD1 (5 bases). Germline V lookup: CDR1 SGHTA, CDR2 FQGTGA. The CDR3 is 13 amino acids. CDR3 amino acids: CASSVSREGPQHF. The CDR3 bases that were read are TGTGCCAGCAGCGTCAGCAGGGAGGGACCC.

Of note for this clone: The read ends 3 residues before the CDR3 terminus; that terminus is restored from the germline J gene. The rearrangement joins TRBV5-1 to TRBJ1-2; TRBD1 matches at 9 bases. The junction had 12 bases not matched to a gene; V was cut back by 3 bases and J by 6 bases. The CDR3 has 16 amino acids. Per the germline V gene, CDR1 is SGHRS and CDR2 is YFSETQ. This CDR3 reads CASSSAYETGGDGYTF. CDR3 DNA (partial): TGCGCCAGCAGCTCCGCTTATGAAACAGGGGGCGATGGC.

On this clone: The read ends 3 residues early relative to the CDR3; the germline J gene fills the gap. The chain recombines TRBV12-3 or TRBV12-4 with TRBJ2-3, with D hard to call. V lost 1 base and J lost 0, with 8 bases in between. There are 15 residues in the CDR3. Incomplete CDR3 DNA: TGTGCCAGCAGTTTAGACTCCCTAAGCACAGATACG. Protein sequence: CASSLDSLSTDT. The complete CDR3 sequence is CASSLDSLSTDTQYF.

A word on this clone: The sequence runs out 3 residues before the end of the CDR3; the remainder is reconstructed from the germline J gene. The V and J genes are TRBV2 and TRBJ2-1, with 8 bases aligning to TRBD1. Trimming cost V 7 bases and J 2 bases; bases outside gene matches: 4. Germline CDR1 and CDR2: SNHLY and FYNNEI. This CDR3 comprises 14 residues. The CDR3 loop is CASKDRAAYNEQFF. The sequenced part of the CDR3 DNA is TGTGCCAGCAAGGACAGGGCCGCCTACAATGAG.